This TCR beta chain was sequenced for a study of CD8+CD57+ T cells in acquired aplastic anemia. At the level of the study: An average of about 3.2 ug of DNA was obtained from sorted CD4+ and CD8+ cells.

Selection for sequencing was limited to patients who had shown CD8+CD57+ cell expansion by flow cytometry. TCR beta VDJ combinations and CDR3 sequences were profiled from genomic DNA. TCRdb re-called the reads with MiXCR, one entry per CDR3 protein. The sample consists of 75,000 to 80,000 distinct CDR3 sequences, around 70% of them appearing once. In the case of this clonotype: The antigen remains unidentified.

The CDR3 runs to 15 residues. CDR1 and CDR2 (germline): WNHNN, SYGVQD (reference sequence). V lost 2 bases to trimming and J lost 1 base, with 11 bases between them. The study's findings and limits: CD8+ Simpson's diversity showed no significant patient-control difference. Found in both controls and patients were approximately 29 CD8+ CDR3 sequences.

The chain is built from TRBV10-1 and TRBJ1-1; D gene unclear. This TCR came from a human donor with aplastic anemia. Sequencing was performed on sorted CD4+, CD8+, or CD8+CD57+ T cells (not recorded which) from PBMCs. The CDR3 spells CASSERTTANTEAFF. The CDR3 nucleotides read TGCGCCAGCAGTGAGAGGACGACCGCGAACACTGAAGCTTTCTTT.